This is a list of T cell receptor beta chains from one sample in a study of blood T cell repertoires in COVID-19. Generated by immunoSEQ multiplex PCR, the TCRdb table keeps only in-frame clones and is missing some. Of hundreds of thousands of clones listed, 70% to 90% are singletons. The sequencing sample was made of peripheral blood. The receptors were sampled from a woman aged 25 to 39 who had recovered from COVID-19. Both conserved end residues are part of each CDR3. A D gene is named only where the DNA matches it firmly. Clone size is shown for a subset of rows, as once, few, many or a class of expanded clone.

TRBJ1-2 | NA | 15 | TRBV9 | few | TGTGCCAGCAGCGTCCAAAAGGGGATCTCCTATGGCTACACCTTC | CASSVQKGISYGYTF
TRBJ2-5 | TRBD2 | 14 | TRBV9 | NA | TGTGCCAGCAACGGCGGGGGGGCCGGGGAGACCCAGTACTTC | CASNGGGAGETQYF
TRBJ1-1 | NA | 13 | TRBV14 | NA | TGTGCCAGCAGCCAAGTAGTGAACACTGAAGCTTTCTTT | CASSQVVNTEAFF
TRBJ1-4 | TRBD1 | 15 | TRBV15 | NA | TGTGCCACCAGCAGGAGGGGACAGGGGGCTGAAAAACTGTTTTTT | CATSRRGQGAEKLFF
TRBJ2-3 | TRBD2 | 17 | TRBV4-1 | NA | TGCGCCAGCAGCCCGACCGGGGGGGCACAACTCACAGATACGCAGTATTTT | CASSPTGGAQLTDTQYF
TRBJ1-2 | NA | 15 | TRBV27 | NA | TGTGCCAGCAGTTCATACAGGGACCTCGTCTATGGCTACACCTTC | CASSSYRDLVYGYTF
TRBJ2-3 | TRBD1 | 14 | TRBV29-1 | NA | TGCAGCGTTGGGGACAGAGCTAGCACAGATACGCAGTATTTT | CSVGDRASTDTQYF
TRBJ1-1 | NA | 12 | TRBV11-3 | NA | TGTGCCAGCAGCAGGGGCAGGGGCGCAACTTTCTTT | CASSRGRGATFF
TRBJ1-1 | NA | 12 | TRBV19 | NA | TGTGCCTCAAGGGACAAGAACACTGAAGCTTTCTTT | CASRDKNTEAFF
TRBJ1-1 | NA | 13 | TRBV3-1/TRBV3-2 | NA | TGTGCCAGCAGCCAATCCAGGGAGGCGGAAGCTTTCTTT | CASSQSREAEAFF
TRBJ1-5 | NA | 17 | TRBV4-2 | NA | TGTGCCAGCAGCCAAGATCTGACGCGGGGTGGGAATCAGCCCCAGCATTTT | CASSQDLTRGGNQPQHF
TRBJ1-6 | NA | 16 | TRBV7-2 | NA | TGTGCCAGCAGCTTAGAGGCGAGGGCGTCAAATTCACCCCTCCACTTT | CASSLEARASNSPLHF
TRBJ2-3 | TRBD2 | 15 | TRBV2 | NA | TGTGCCAGCAGTATTAGCGGGGAGATCACAGATACGCAGTATTTT | CASSISGEITDTQYF
TRBJ2-1 | TRBD1 | 14 | TRBV4-1 | NA | TGCGCCAGCAGCTGGGGACAGATACCCTACAATGTGCTCTTC | CASSWGQIPYNVLF
TRBJ2-5 | NA | 14 | TRBV10-1 | NA | TGCGCCAGCAGTGAGCTTCGGGGGCAAGAGACCCAGTACTTC | CASSELRGQETQYF
TRBJ1-3 | NA | 19 | TRBV10-3 | NA | TGTGCCATCAGTGATTCGGGGACTGGGTTTCCTTCTGTTGGAAACACCATATATTTT | CAISDSGTGFPSVGNTIYF